One sample yielded the 4 T cell receptor beta chains listed below, sequenced in a study of cytomegalovirus exposure and HLA in healthy donors. Primers: 60 Vbeta forward and 13 Jbeta reverse. Libraries were prepared by immunoSEQ multiplex PCR; TCRdb keeps only in-frame clonotypes and omits some of them. The sample lists around 99,000 clones, roughly three quarters occurring once. Specimen: PBMCs. All receptors derive from a woman between 50 and 59 years old in good health and CMV-seropositive.

The rearrangement joins TRBV7-9 to TRBJ2-2; 7 bases map to TRBD1. There are 14 residues in the CDR3. Unmatched junction bases numbered 2, after V lost 5 bases and J lost 2 bases. Germline CDR1 is SEHNR and CDR2 is FQNEAQ (reference sequence). This CDR3 reads CASSRDRNTGELFF. CDR3 nucleotides: TGTGCCAGCAGCAGGGACAGAAACACCGGGGAGCTGTTTTTT.

V and J are TRBV7-2 and TRBJ2-3, with D unclear. The CDR3 runs to 14 residues. Germline V gene lookup returns CDR1 SGHTA and CDR2 FQGNSA. V was clipped by 5 bases and J by 0 bases, with 9 bases between them. The CDR3 here is CASSPTGSTDTQYF. CDR3 DNA: TGTGCCAGCAGCCCCACCGGGAGCACAGATACGCAGTATTTT. Together with reference TRBV7-2 and TRBJ2-3, the CDR3 gives the full variable domain: GAGVSQSPSNKVTEKGKDVELRCDPISGHTALYWYRQSLGQGLEFLIYFQGNSAPDKSGLPSDRFSAERTGGSVSTLTIQRTQQEDSAVYLCASSPTGSTDTQYFGPGTRLTVL.

This clone was seen only a few times. The rearrangement links TRBV5-4 to TRBJ2-1, with D perhaps matching TRBD2 (6 bases). Germline CDR1 reads SGHNT; CDR2 reads YYREEE (reference sequence). This CDR3 is 12 amino acids long. The V gene lost 2 bases and the J gene lost 7 bases, with 7 bases spanning the gap. CDR3: CASSFGGNEQFF. The CDR3, as DNA: TGTGCCAGCAGCTTTGGAGGGAATGAGCAGTTCTTC.

The genes are TRBV7-2 and TRBJ1-2; no clear D gene. Germline values: CDR1 SGHTA, CDR2 FQGNSA. The ends were cut back, 2 bases at V and 0 bases at J, with 4 bases in the middle. The CDR3 totals 13 residues. The CDR3 coding sequence is TGTGCCAGCAGCTTACAGTCTAACTATGGCTACACCTTC. It encodes CASSLQSNYGYTF.